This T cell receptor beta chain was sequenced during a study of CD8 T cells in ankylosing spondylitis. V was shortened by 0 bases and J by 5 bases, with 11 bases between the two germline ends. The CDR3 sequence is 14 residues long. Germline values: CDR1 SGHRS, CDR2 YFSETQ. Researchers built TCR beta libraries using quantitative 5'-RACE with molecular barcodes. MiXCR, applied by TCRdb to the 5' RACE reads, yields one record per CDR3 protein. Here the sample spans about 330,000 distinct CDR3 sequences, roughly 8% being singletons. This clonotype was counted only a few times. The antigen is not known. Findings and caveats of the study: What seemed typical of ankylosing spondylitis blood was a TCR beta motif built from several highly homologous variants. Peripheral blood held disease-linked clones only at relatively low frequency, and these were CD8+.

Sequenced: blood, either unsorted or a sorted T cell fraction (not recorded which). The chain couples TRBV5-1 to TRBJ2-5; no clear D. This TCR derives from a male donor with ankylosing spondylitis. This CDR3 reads CASSLDLASETQYF. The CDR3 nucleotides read TGCGCCAGCAGCTTGGATTTAGCCTCCGAGACCCAGTACTTC.